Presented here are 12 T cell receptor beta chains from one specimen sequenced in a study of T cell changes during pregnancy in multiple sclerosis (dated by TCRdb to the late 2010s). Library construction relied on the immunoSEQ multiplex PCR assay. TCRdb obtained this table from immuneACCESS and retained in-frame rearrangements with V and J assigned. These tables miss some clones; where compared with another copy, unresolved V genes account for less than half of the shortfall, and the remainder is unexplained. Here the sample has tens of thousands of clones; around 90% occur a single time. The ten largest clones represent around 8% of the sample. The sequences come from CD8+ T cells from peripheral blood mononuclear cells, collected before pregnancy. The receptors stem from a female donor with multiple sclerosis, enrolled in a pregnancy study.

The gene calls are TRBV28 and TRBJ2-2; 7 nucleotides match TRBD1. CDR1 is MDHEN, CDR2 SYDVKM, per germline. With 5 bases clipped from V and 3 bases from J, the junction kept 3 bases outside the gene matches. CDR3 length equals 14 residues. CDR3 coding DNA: TGTGCCAGCAGTCGACAGGGAGACACCGGGGAGCTGTTTTTT. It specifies CASSRQGDTGELFF.

CDR3 nucleotide sequence: TGTGCCAGCCTCCCTCGGGTGAACTATGGCTACACCTTC. This translates into CASLPRVNYGYTF. V gene TRBV7-3 combines with J gene TRBJ1-2; no clear D gene. The CDR3 has 13 amino acids. Germline V lookup: CDR1 SGHTA, CDR2 FQGTGA. The V and J ends lost 8 bases and 2 bases respectively, with 12 bases between them.

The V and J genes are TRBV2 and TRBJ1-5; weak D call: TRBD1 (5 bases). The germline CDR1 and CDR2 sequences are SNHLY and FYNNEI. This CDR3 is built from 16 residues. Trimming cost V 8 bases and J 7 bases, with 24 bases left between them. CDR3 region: CASSSPRGGASQPQHF. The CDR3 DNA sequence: TGTGCCAGCTCATCTCCTCGAGGCGGGGCTAGCCAGCCCCAGCATTTT.

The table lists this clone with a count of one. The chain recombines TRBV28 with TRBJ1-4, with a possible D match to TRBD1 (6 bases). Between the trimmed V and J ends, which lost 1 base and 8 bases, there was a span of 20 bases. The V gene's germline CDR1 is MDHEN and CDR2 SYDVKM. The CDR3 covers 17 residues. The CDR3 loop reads CASSLLMATGLREKLFF. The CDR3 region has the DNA TGTGCCAGCAGTTTATTGATGGCGACAGGCCTAAGAGAAAAACTGTTTTTT.

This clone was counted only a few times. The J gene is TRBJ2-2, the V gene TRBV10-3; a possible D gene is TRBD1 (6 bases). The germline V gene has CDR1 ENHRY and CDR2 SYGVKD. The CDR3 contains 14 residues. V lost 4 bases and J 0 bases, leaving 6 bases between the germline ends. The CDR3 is CAISGTANTGELFF. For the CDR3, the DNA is TGTGCCATCAGTGGGACAGCGAACACCGGGGAGCTGTTTTTT.

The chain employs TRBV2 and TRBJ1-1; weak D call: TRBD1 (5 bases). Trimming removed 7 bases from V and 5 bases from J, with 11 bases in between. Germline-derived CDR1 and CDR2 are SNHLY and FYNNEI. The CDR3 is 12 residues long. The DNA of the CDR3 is TGTGCCAGCACCGTCACAGGTACTGAAGCTTTCTTT. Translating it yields CASTVTGTEAFF. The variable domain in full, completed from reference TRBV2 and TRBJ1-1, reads EPEVTQTPSHQVTQMGQEVILRCVPISNHLYFYWYRQILGQKVEFLVSFYNNEISEKSEIFDDQFSVERPDGSNFTLKIRSTKLEDSAMYFCASTVTGTEAFFGQGTRLTVV.

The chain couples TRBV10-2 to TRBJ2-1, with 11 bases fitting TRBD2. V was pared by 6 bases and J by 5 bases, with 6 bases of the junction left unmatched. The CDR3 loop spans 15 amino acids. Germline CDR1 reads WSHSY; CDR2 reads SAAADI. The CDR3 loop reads CASSRLAGRDNEQFF. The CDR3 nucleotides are TGCGCCAGCAGCCGACTAGCGGGGAGGGACAATGAGCAGTTCTTC.

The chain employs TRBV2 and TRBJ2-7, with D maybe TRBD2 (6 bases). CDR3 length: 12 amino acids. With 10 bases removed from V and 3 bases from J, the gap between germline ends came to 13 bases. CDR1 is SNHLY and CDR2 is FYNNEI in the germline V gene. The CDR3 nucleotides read TGTGCCAAGCAGGGACTTCTCTACGAGCAGTACTTC. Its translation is CAKQGLLYEQYF.

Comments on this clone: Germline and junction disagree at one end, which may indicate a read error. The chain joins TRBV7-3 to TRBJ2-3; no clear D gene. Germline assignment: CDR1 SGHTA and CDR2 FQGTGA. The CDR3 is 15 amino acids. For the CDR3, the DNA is TGTGCCAGCAGCTTAACATACTCCCGCACTGATACGCAGTATTTT. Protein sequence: CASSLTYSRTDTQYF.

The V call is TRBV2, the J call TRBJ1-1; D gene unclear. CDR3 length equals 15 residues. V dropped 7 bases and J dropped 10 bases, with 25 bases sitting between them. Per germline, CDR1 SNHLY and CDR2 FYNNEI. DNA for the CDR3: TGTGCCAGCATTTTCCTCGTAGAGTCTTTAGTCGGAGCTTTCTTT. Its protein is CASIFLVESLVGAFF.

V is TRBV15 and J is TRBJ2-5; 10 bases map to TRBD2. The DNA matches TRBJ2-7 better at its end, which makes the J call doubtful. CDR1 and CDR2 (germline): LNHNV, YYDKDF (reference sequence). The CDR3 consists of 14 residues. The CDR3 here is CATSRLGTSDEQYF. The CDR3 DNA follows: TGTGCCACCAGCAGACTCGGGACTAGCGACGAGCAGTACTTC.

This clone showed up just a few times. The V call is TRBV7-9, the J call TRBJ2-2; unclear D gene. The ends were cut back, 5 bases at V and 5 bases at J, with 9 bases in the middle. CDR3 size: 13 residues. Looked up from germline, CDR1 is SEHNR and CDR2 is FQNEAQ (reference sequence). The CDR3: CASSPTRTGELFF. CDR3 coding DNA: TGTGCCAGCAGCCCAACAAGAACCGGGGAGCTGTTTTTT.